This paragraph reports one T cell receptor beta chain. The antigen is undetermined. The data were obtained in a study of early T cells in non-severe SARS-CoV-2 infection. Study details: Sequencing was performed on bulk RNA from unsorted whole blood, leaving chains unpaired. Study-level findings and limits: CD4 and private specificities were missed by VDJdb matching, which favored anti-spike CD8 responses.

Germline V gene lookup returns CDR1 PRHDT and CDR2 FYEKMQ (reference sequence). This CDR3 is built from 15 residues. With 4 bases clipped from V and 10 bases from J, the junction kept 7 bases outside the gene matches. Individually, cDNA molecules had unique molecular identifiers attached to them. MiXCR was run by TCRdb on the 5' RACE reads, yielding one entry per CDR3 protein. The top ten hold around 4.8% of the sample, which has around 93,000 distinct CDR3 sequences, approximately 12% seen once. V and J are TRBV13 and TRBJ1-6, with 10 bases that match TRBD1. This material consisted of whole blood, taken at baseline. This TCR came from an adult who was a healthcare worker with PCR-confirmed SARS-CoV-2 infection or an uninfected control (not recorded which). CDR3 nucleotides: TGTGCCAGCAGCTACGAGACAGGGGGCAGGTCACCCCTCCACTTT. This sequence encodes CASSYETGGRSPLHF.